This T cell receptor (beta chain) was found in a study of cytomegalovirus exposure and HLA in healthy donors (dated by TCRdb to about 2017). Regarding the study in general: An earlier analysis of some 600 of the donors reported about 260 Gb of sequence data and 100 million to 120 million unique TCR beta sequences obtained from 180 million or so T cells. Because of strong linkage in the cohort, five DR-DQ haplotypes were treated as single units for association and clustering. Donor age, sex, ethnicity and CMV serostatus were collected together with the repertoire data. Of the 398 genotyped donors, approximately 83% fell in the genetic ancestry cluster associated with self-reported Caucasian donors. Every discovery cohort repertoire had been produced on one sequencing platform. The study used immunosequencing to profile the T cell repertoires of about 670 subjects and linked those repertoires to cytomegalovirus serostatus. Typing coverage varied by locus: roughly 629-630 donors for A, B, C, DRB1 and DQB1; approximately 560 for DQA1; about 570 for DPA1; around 490 for DPB1. The study was designed to test whether signatures of past pathogen exposure could be identified by cataloging public T cell receptors. To predict cytomegalovirus infection status, the study combined high-throughput TCR immunosequencing, statistical association of individual TCRs with disease status, and machine learning. The later analysis used no new phenotypic data to find candidate immune exposures, relying instead on TCR beta sequences and their occurrence across donors. Among 398 genotyped donors of the cohort, an average of approximately 240,000 unique TCR beta nucleotide sequences was sequenced per donor, of which about 19% were non-productive. A later analysis re-analyzed previously published TCR beta repertoires from several hundred donors and added high-resolution HLA genotyping to study TCR occurrence patterns. Both class I and class II loci were covered by HLA typing, at four-digit resolution. In addition to the first cohort of 666 subjects, a separate validation cohort of approximately 130 different subjects was used. An earlier analysis of some 600 of the donors applied high-throughput TCR beta sequencing to assess whether each TCR beta V gene segment acted as functional or pseudogenic. A later genetic analysis used genome-wide SNP genotypes for 398 of the 666 donors, treating that subset as a discovery cohort. An early release covering roughly 580 HLA-typed donors comprised 300 to 350 gigabases of sequencing data and approximately 85 million unique TCR sequences.

With regard to this clone: The antigen this receptor binds is unknown. No base quality values were provided; no much bigger clone lies one nucleotide off.

CDR1 MDHEN and CDR2 SYDVKM were looked up in the germline V gene. Reading from cysteine to phenylalanine, the CDR3 counts 18 amino acids. Only the CDR3 DNA stays, 54 bases, in frame from base 1. At the junction V is shortened by 3 bases and J by 6 bases, with 24 bases in between. The library was made by the immunoSEQ multiplex PCR assay. The multiplex PCR relied on a mix of 60 forward primers for TCR Vbeta segments and 13 reverse primers for TCR Jbeta segments. Amplification of the CDR3 region of rearranged TCR beta genes was performed with a multiplex PCR assay on genomic DNA. Amplified TCR beta libraries were sequenced as 87-base-pair reads on the Illumina HiSeq System. Concerning the study's data processing: Across the 700 or so repertoires, a later analysis counted some 81 million unique TCR beta chains, roughly 11 million of which were shared by at least two donors. To remove PCR and sequencing errors, raw reads were error-corrected and collapsed into unique sequences using a nearest-neighbor algorithm that merged closely related sequences. CDR3 sequences were aligned to IMGT reference sequences to assign V, D and J gene segments. For a sequence to be retained, at least a six-nucleotide match to both a V gene segment and a J gene segment was required. A rearrangement counted as productive if the CDR3 had no stop codons and remained in frame with V and J, and every other rearrangement counted as non-productive. CDR3 was defined according to IMGT convention as the region running from the second conserved V-encoded cysteine to the conserved J-encoded phenylalanine. In an earlier analysis of approximately 500 of the donors, sequences lacking an unambiguous match to a single V gene segment were excluded. In an earlier analysis of 587 of the donors, V segments were called functional above 56.7% productive rearrangements and were called segregating when the between-donor standard deviation exceeded 5%. A statistical classification framework was built to diagnose cytomegalovirus status from the catalog of TCR beta chain sequences. In a later analysis, V and J genes were assigned by comparing TCR nucleotide sequences against IMGT/GENE-DB human TR gene sequences. In a later analysis, CDR3 sequences and most-parsimonious VDJ recombination scenarios were assigned using the TCRdist pipeline. A later analysis defined each TCR beta chain by its CDR3 amino acid sequence plus V-gene family, and excluded reads lacking a unique V-gene family. As a way to deal with suspected cross-contamination and a sequencing artifact, a later analysis dropped 592 nucleotide sequences that were highly shared and had low generation probability. A later analysis calculated a clonal expansion index for each public chain from normalized within-repertoire ranks of inferred template counts. In a later analysis, generation probabilities were computed using a VDJ recombination model fitted to out-of-frame rearrangements, and the results were checked against IGoR. In a later analysis, hypergeometric tests were used to score TCR-TCR, TCR-HLA and TCR-CMV co-occurrence, with a repertoire-size bias correction applied to TCR pairs. To estimate false discovery rates, a later analysis permuted the HLA or CMV assignments 20 times. In a later analysis, co-occurring TCRs were grouped using DBSCAN, and TCRdist sequence similarity was added for clustering within HLA-allele-positive subsets. For co-occurrence clustering, repertoires with fewer than 30,000 or more than 120,000 public chains were excluded, along with about five repertoires with anomalous nucleotide sharing. TCRdb took this table from immuneACCESS and kept in-frame rearrangements with V and J called. Such tables lack part of the clones; where checked against another copy, unresolved V genes explain under half of the gap, and the rest is unexplained. V, J and clone size reflect that table, while D and trimming were determined from the DNA. The sample table holds around 55,000 clones, of which 77% were seen once. The ten top clones hold less than 3% of the sample.

The cohort comprised 550 to 700 healthy bone marrow donors. All cohort members were sampled while nominally healthy, although unrecorded immune exposures were likely present. The donor tested CMV seronegative and was one of the 352 seronegative cohort members. Each donor provided a peripheral blood sample, and peripheral blood mononuclear cells were used for TCR beta sequencing. The Qiagen DNeasy Blood Extraction Kit was used to extract genomic DNA from the blood cell samples. Points the paper makes about the study in general: An association between a missense DCLRE1C variant and V-gene and J-gene trimming of TCR beta chains was found in a later genetic analysis and replicated in an independent cohort. Broadly in line with IMGT annotations, most TCR beta V segments showed up in productive rearrangements about 90% or about 30% of the time in an earlier analysis of some 590 of the donors. A later analysis found that most CMV-associated TCR beta chains appeared HLA-restricted, with HLA associations seemingly driven largely by CMV exposure. Because HLA typing was missing for some donors at each locus, association tests included only the typed subset. While some public TCRs were present in many individuals, most TCR sequences turned up only very rarely across donors. A further reported finding was that TCR beta sequences accurately predicted the HLA-A and HLA-B alleles for most subjects in the first cohort. In a later analysis, HLA-associated TCR beta chains were found to be more clonally expanded and to have lower generation probabilities than equally common non-associated chains. The classifier was reported to diagnose cytomegalovirus status with high specificity and sensitivity in both the original and validation cohorts. According to a later analysis, parvovirus B19, influenza, CMV and Epstein-Barr virus appeared linked to several top co-occurrence clusters. A later analysis associated 16,951 TCR beta sequences with specific HLA alleles at a false discovery rate of 0.05. A later analysis found that TCR association rates varied across HLA loci, with DRB1 alleles showing the most associated TCRs and HLA-C alleles the fewest. Because the 87-base-pair reads could not distinguish some IMGT-functional V segments, including TRBV6-2 and TRBV6-3, those segments were excluded. For the cohort, immune exposure information was limited to CMV serostatus. The cohort was sequenced for TCR beta chains only, and without alpha or paired-chain data the features that could be detected were limited. A group of highly shared sequence variants was considered likely to be a technical artifact of the sequencing pipeline. Presence/absence analyses assumed roughly uniform sequencing depth across donors, an assumption that may not hold. Strong co-occurrence of HLA alleles, especially DR and DQ, made assigning TCR associations to individual alleles difficult. The study listed approximately 150 TCR beta chains as associated with cytomegalovirus. According to the authors, the approach could potentially be generalized to other disease states and immunological phenotypes. The earlier analysis of 587 of the donors excluded roughly 17 rarely observed V segments, including chromosome 9 orphons, because counts were too low. Linkage disequilibrium might explain the correlated functional status among segregating V segments, but an unknown experimental factor could not be excluded. In a later genetic analysis, fewer N-insertions in productive TCRs were reported among donors in an Asian-associated ancestry cluster than the 666-donor mean. Three of the identified cytomegalovirus-associated TCR beta chains were confirmed in vitro to be specific for cytomegalovirus antigens.

The sequencing sample was made of PBMCs. The V and J segments used are TRBV28 and TRBJ2-4; TRBD1 is a weak D gene call, 6 bases matching. The sequence was obtained from a female donor in good health and CMV-seronegative. In nucleotide form, the sequence is TGTGCCAGCAGTTTCGAGGCCAAATTAACAGGGAGCGGAAACATTCAGTACTTC. Its protein is CASSFEAKLTGSGNIQYF.